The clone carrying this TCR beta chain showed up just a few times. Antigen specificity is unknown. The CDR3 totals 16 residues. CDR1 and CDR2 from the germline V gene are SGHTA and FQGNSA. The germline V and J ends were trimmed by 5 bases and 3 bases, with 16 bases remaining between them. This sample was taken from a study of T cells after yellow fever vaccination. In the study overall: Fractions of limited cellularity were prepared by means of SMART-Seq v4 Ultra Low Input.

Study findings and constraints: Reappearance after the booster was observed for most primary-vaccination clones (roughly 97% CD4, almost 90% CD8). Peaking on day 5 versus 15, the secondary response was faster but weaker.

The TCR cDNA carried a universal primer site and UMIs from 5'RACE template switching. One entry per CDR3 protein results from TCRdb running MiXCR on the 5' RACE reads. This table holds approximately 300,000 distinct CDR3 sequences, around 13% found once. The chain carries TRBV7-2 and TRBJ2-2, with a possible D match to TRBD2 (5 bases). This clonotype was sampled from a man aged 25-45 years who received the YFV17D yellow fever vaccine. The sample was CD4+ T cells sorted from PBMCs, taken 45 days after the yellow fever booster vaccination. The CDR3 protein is CASSPSWTLDTGELFF. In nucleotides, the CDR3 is TGTGCCAGCAGCCCATCCTGGACTCTAGACACCGGGGAGCTGTTTTTT.